This T cell receptor beta chain was captured by sequencing in a study of memory CD4+ T cells and cytomegalovirus serostatus. Notes on this clone: The antigen is undetermined.

Notes on the study in general: Each of fewer than 80 CMV-associated TCRbeta sequences occurred in one to five individuals.

CDR1 SGHTA and CDR2 FQGNSA come from the germline V gene. The CDR3 runs 15 residues. V gave up 2 bases and J gave up 3 bases; unmatched junction bases: 4. Single viable CD3+CD4+CD8-CD45RO+ cells were sorted as the memory CD4+ T cells. TCRdb's table, derived via immunoSEQ multiplex PCR, lists solely in-frame clones and lacks some. The table includes about 58,000 clones, approximately 77% detected once. The sequencing input was memory CD4+ T cells from blood. This TCR was sampled from an adult in good health and CMV-seronegative. Some clones in this sample may be carry-over from other donors' samples. The genes are TRBV7-2 and TRBJ2-1; 7 bases agree with TRBD2. The CDR3 region is CASSLQGLLYNEQFF. As DNA, the CDR3 is TGTGCCAGCAGCTTACAGGGACTACTCTACAATGAGCAGTTCTTC. The complete variable domain, with remaining parts taken from reference TRBV7-2 and TRBJ2-1, reads GAGVSQSPSNKVTEKGKDVELRCDPISGHTALYWYRQSLGQGLEFLIYFQGNSAPDKSGLPSDRFSAERTGGSVSTLTIQRTQQEDSAVYLCASSLQGLLYNEQFFGPGTRLTVL.